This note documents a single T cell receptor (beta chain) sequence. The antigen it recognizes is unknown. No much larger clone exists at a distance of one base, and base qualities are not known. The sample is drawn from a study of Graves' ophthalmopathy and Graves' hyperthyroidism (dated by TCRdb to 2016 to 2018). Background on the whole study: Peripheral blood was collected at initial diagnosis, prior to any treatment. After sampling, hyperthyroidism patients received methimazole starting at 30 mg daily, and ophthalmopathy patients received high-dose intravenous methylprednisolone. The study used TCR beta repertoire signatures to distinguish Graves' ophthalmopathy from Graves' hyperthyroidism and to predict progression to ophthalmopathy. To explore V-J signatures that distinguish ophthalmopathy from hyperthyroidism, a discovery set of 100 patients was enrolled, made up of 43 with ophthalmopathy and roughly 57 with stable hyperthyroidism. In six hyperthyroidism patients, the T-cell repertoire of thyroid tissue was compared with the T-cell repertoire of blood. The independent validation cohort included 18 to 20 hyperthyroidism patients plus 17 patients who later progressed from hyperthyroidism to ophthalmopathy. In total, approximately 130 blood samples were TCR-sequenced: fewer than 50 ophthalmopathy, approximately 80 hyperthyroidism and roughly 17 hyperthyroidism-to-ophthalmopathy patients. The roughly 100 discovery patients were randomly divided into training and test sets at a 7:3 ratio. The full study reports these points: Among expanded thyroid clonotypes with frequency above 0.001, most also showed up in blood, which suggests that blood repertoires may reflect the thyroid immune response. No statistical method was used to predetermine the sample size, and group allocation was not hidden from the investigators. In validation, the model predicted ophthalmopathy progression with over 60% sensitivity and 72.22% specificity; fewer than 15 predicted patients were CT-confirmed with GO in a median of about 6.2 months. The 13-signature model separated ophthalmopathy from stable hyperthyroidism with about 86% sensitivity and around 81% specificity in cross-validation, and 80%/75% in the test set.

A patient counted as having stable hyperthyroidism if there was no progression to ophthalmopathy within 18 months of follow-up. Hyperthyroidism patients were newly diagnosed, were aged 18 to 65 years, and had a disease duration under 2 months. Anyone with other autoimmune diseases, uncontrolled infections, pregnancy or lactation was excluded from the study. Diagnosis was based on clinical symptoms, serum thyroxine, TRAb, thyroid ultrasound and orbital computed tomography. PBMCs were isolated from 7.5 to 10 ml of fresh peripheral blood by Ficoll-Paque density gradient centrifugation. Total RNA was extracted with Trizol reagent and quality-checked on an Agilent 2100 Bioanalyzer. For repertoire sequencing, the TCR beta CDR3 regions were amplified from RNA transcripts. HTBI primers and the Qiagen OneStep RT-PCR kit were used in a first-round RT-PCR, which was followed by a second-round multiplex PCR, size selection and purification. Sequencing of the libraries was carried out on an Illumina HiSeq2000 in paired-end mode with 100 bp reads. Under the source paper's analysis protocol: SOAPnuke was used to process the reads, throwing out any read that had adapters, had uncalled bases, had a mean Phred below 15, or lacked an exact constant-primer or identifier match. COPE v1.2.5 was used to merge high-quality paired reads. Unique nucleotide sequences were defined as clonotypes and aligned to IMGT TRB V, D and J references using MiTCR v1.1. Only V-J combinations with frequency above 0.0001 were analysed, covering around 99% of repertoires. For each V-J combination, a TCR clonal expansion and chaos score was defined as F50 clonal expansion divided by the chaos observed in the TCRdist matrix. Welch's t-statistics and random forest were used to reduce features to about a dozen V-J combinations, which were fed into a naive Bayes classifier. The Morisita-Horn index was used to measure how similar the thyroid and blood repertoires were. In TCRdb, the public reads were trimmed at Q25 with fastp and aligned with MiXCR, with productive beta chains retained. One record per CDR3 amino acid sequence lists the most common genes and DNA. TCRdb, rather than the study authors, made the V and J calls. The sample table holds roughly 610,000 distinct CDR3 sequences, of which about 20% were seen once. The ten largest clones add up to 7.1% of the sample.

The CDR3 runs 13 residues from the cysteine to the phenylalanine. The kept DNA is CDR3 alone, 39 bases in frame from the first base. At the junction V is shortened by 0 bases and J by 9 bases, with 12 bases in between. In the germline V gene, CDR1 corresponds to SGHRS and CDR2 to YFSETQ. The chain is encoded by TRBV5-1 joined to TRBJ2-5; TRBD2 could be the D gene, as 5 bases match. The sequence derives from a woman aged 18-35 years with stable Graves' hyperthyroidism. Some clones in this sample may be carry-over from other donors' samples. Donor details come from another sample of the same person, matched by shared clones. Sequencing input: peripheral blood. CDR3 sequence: CASSLGTPGAQYF. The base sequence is TGCGCCAGCAGCTTGGGGACTCCTGGGGCCCAGTACTTC.